What follows are 2 T cell receptor beta chains derived from one specimen sequenced in a study of monozygotic twins with inflammatory bowel disease. TCRdb processed the 5' RACE reads again and assigns one entry to each CDR3 protein, with no DNA. Recorded here are 300,000 to 400,000 distinct CDR3 sequences; the top ten clones represent over 2%. Sequencing input: blood. The receptors were gathered from a human donor with ulcerative colitis or Crohn's disease, or a healthy co-twin of an affected twin (not recorded which).

The chain carries TRBV30 and TRBJ2-7. Germline V gene data show CDR1 as GTSNPN and CDR2 as SVGIG (reference sequence). The CDR3 consists of 11 residues. The CDR3 here is CAWSSRHEQYF.

The chain recombines TRBV7-8 with TRBJ2-3; with no DNA, the TCRdb D assignment of TRBD2 cannot be verified. Germline CDR1 and CDR2: SGHVS and FQNEAQ. The CDR3 is 15 residues long. The CDR3 here is CASGIRGLSTDTQYF.